The 21 T cell receptor beta chains below all came from one sample that was sequenced in a study of chemoradiotherapy in HPV16-positive cancers. TCRdb's table, derived via immunoSEQ multiplex PCR, lists solely in-frame clones and lacks some. Counted here are roughly 5,800 clones, 89% occurring once; the ten biggest clones make up approximately 2%. The sequencing used blood, collected from a patient who underwent chemoradiotherapy. These receptors originate from a human donor with HPV-associated anogenital cancer.

The CDR3 DNA reads TGTGCCTGGAGTAAAGGGGGCGCTGGGGCCAACGTCCTGACTTTC. It is translated as CAWSKGGAGANVLTF. This chain joins TRBV30 and TRBJ2-6; TRBD1 matches at 7 bases. V gave up 2 bases and J gave up 2 bases; unmatched junction bases: 3. In germline, CDR1 is GTSNPN, CDR2 SVGIG (reference sequence). This CDR3 region has 15 residues.

As DNA, the CDR3 is TGTGCCAGCAGACCCAGCGGGGGGAACATTCAGTACTTC. It specifies CASRPSGGNIQYF. This chain uses TRBV7-2 with TRBJ2-4, with 9 bases that match TRBD2. Germline lookup yields CDR1 SGHTA and CDR2 FQGNSA. After removal of 6 bases from V and 7 bases from J, the junction contained 4 bases not matched to a gene. The CDR3 runs to 13 residues.

In DNA, the CDR3 is TGTGCCAGCCGGGACTTCTACGAGCAGTACTTC. Translating it yields CASRDFYEQYF. This chain links TRBV6-1 with TRBJ2-7, with D possibly matching TRBD2 (6 bases). Germline-derived CDR1 and CDR2 are MNHNS and SASEGT. CDR3 length: 11 amino acids. Trimming shortened V by 8 bases and J by 3 bases, and 8 bases separated the two germline ends.

The CDR3 DNA is TGCGCCAGCAGCCAAGCCGACAGGGATGCCTATGGCTACACCTTC. Translating it yields CASSQADRDAYGYTF. The chain has TRBV4-3 and TRBJ1-2; 7 bases are shared with TRBD1. The CDR3 spans 15 residues. Germline V gene lookup returns CDR1 LGHNA and CDR2 YSLEER. V lost 1 base, J lost 4 bases, and 6 bases stayed unmatched.

The chain recombines TRBV18 with TRBJ2-5; D may correspond to TRBD1 or TRBD2 (5 bases each). The CDR3 length is 16 residues. The ends were cut back, 2 bases at V and 7 bases at J, with 20 bases in the middle. Looked up from germline, CDR1 is KGHSH and CDR2 is LQKENI. CDR3 in DNA: TGTGCCAGCTCACCAGGTCCTCCAGCGTTGAGGGGGACCCAGTACTTC. Amino acids: CASSPGPPALRGTQYF.

The chain recombines TRBV6-1 with TRBJ2-1; 9 bases are a match to TRBD2. V shed 7 bases and J 4 bases; nucleotides not matched to a gene: 8. The CDR3 is 15 residues long. Germline lookup yields CDR1 MNHNS and CDR2 SASEGT. CDR3 DNA sequence: TGTGCCAGCACTCCAGCGGGGGGCATTTACAATGAGCAGTTCTTC. This encodes CASTPAGGIYNEQFF.

CDR3 nucleotides: TGTGCCAGCAGTGGTAGGGTACTAAATTCACCCCTCCACTTT. Its translation is CASSGRVLNSPLHF. The V gene is TRBV2, the J gene TRBJ1-6; D remains ambiguous. Trimming pared 4 bases from V and 7 bases from J, leaving 11 bases between. CDR1 and CDR2 (germline): SNHLY, FYNNEI. The CDR3 totals 14 residues. Variable domain in full (rest from reference TRBV2 and TRBJ1-6): EPEVTQTPSHQVTQMGQEVILRCVPISNHLYFYWYRQILGQKVEFLVSFYNNEISEKSEIFDDQFSVERPDGSNFTLKIRSTKLEDSAMYFCASSGRVLNSPLHFGNGTRLTVT.

The rearrangement joins TRBV7-6 to TRBJ1-5, with D perhaps matching TRBD1 (5 bases). The CDR3 consists of 13 residues. Trimming took 6 bases from V and 9 from J, leaving 15 bases between them. Looked up from germline, CDR1 is SGHVS and CDR2 is FNYEAQ. CDR3 nucleotide sequence: TGTGCCAGCAGTTACGGGGAGGGGAGGCCCCAGCATTTT. This translates into CASSYGEGRPQHF.

V is TRBV25-1 and J is TRBJ2-2; TRBD2 matches 7 bases. V was clipped by 6 bases and J by 1 base; unmatched bases: 8. The CDR3 extends over 16 amino acids. CDR1 is MGHDK and CDR2 is SYGVNS in the germline V gene. The CDR3 protein is CASSPSSGLNTGELFF. CDR3 DNA sequence: TGTGCCAGCAGCCCCTCTAGCGGTTTGAACACCGGGGAGCTGTTTTTT.

This chain joins TRBV7-2 and TRBJ2-7, with D perhaps matching TRBD2 (6 bases). This CDR3 is built from 14 residues. CDR1 is SGHTA and CDR2 is FQGNSA in the germline V gene. Trimming left V 5 bases short and J 2 bases short, with 13 bases between. CDR3 residues: CASSLVGGPYEQYF. Written as DNA, the CDR3 is TGTGCCAGCAGCCTAGTGGGAGGACCCTACGAGCAGTACTTC.

The chain is built from TRBV6-6 and TRBJ2-1; 10 positions agree with TRBD2. Germline CDR1 is MNHNY and CDR2 is SVGAGI (reference sequence). The CDR3 runs 15 residues. After removal of 6 bases from V and 12 bases from J, the junction contained 14 bases not matched to a gene. The chain's CDR3 is CASSNKREGQHSQFF. In nucleotides, the CDR3 is TGTGCCAGCAGCAACAAGCGGGAGGGCCAGCATTCGCAGTTCTTC.

The chain links TRBV9 to TRBJ1-2; 9 bases align to TRBD1. This CDR3 region has 16 residues. After removal of 3 bases from V and 5 bases from J, the junction contained 11 bases not matched to a gene. Germline CDR1 is SGDLS and CDR2 is YYNGEE. The CDR3 loop reads CASSAPWGTGPYGYTF. CDR3 nucleotides: TGTGCCAGCAGCGCCCCCTGGGGGACAGGGCCTTATGGCTACACCTTC.

V gene TRBV10-2 combines with J gene TRBJ2-1, with no clear D. This CDR3 has 14 amino acids. The germline gives CDR1 WSHSY, CDR2 SAAADI. V was shortened by 6 bases and J by 3 bases, with 12 bases between the two germline ends. The CDR3 region is CASSLTINYNEQFF. CDR3 bases: TGCGCCAGCAGCTTGACAATTAACTACAATGAGCAGTTCTTC.

The chain recombines TRBV2 with TRBJ2-7; the D is unclear. Germline V gene data show CDR1 as SNHLY and CDR2 as FYNNEI. V was trimmed by 7 bases and J by 2 bases, leaving 12 bases between them. The CDR3 has 13 residues. Here the CDR3 reads CASKAEPPYEQYF. For the CDR3, the DNA is TGTGCCAGCAAGGCAGAACCTCCCTACGAGCAGTACTTC.

In this sample, this clone turned up once. The V gene is TRBV11-2, the J gene TRBJ2-6; 7 bases match TRBD1. Trimming cost V 7 bases and J 0 bases; bases outside gene matches: 3. The CDR3 sequence is 15 residues long. In germline, CDR1 is SGHAT, CDR2 FQNNGV. In nucleotides, the CDR3 is TGTGCCAGCACCTGGGACAGCTCTGGGGCCAACGTCCTGACTTTC. Protein sequence: CASTWDSSGANVLTF.

The V gene is TRBV7-3, the J gene TRBJ2-2, with 8 positions matching TRBD1. This CDR3 spans 13 amino acids. Germline values: CDR1 SGHTA, CDR2 FQGTGA. V shed 5 bases, J shed 6 bases, and the junction held 2 bases outside the gene matches. The CDR3 loop is CASSETGAGELFF. The CDR3 nucleotides are TGTGCCAGCAGCGAGACAGGGGCCGGGGAGCTGTTTTTT.

The chain combines TRBV15 with TRBJ1-2, with D unclear. Germline CDR1 is LNHNV and CDR2 is YYDKDF (reference sequence). The CDR3 runs 14 residues. V was cut by 1 base and J by 0 bases, with 6 bases left in between. CDR3 residues: CATSRGIPNYGYTF. CDR3 bases: TGTGCCACCAGCAGAGGGATCCCTAACTATGGCTACACCTTC.

This chain joins TRBV9 and TRBJ2-2; tentatively, D is TRBD1 or TRBD2 (6 bases each). V lost 0 bases, J lost 4 bases, and 13 bases lay in between. Germline V gene lookup returns CDR1 SGDLS and CDR2 YYNGEE. CDR3 length equals 16 residues. The CDR3 loop reads CASSVGGARGTGELFF. The CDR3 DNA reads as TGTGCCAGCAGCGTAGGCGGGGCCAGGGGCACCGGGGAGCTGTTTTTT. Supplemented by reference TRBV9 and TRBJ2-2, the full variable domain reads DSGVTQTPKHLITATGQRVTLRCSPRSGDLSVYWYQQSLDQGLQFLIQYYNGEERAKGNILERFSAQQFPDLHSELNLSSLELGDSALYFCASSVGGARGTGELFFGEGSRLTVL.

V and J are TRBV4-3 and TRBJ2-5; 8 bases match TRBD2. Germline values: CDR1 LGHNA, CDR2 YSLEER. J lost 1 base, V lost 0 bases, and 10 bases had no gene match. This CDR3 is 18 amino acids long. CDR3 DNA: TGCGCCAGCAGCCAAGACCGGGGGGGAGCGGGGGCCCAAGAGACCCAGTACTTC. Protein: CASSQDRGGAGAQETQYF.

This chain links TRBV10-1 with TRBJ2-6; D is undetermined. V gave up 0 bases and J gave up 4 bases, with 4 bases separating them. Germline V CDR1 and CDR2: WNHNN, SYGVQD (reference sequence). This CDR3 is 14 amino acids long. For the CDR3, the DNA is TGCGCCAGCAGTGAGTCCCCAGGGGCCAACGTCCTGACTTTC. It is translated as CASSESPGANVLTF.

This chain connects TRBV7-2 to TRBJ1-4; D gene uncertain. Looked up from germline, CDR1 is SGHTA and CDR2 is FQGNSA. V was shortened by 3 bases and J by 5 bases, with 10 bases between the two germline ends. The CDR3 is 14 residues long. DNA for the CDR3: TGTGCCAGCAGCTTTGGAGGAATCAATGAAAAACTGTTTTTT. Its protein is CASSFGGINEKLFF.